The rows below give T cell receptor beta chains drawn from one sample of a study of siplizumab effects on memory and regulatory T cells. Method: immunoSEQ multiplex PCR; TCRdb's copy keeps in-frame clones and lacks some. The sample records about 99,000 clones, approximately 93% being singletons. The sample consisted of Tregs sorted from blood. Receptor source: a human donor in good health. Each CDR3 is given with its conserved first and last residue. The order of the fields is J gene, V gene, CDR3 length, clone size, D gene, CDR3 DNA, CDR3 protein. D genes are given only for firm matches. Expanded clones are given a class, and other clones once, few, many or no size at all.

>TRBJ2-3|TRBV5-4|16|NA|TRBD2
TGTGCCAGCAGCAAGGGGACTAGCGGGAGGATAGATACGCAGTATTTT
CASSKGTSGRIDTQYF
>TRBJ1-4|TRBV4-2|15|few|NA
TGTGCCAGCAGCCAGGCCTCAGGGTCTAATGAAAAACTGTTTTTT
CASSQASGSNEKLFF
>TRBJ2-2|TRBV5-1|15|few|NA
TGCGCCAGCAGCTTTGTACAGGGAGACACCGGGGAGCTGTTTTTT
CASSFVQGDTGELFF
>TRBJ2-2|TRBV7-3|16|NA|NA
TGTGCCAGCAGCTTAACAGGGTCCCCGAACACCGGGGAGCTGTTTTTT
CASSLTGSPNTGELFF
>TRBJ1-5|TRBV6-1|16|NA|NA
TGTGCCAGCAGTGAATGGGGCAGTTATAGCAATCAGCCCCAGCATTTT
CASSEWGSYSNQPQHF
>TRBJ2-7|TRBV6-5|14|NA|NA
TGTGCCAGCAGGTCGTGGGACACGTCCTACGAGCAGTACTTC
CASRSWDTSYEQYF
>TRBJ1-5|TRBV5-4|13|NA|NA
TGCGCCAGCAGCCAAGAAGGCGGCCAGCCCCAGCATTTT
CASSQEGGQPQHF
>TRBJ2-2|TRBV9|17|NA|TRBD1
TGTGCCAGCAGCGTAGGTGGGACAGCTGTCGGCACCGGGGAGCTGTTTTTT
CASSVGGTAVGTGELFF
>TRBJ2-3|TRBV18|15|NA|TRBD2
TGTGCCAGCTCCCCTCTGGCGGGGGGGCGTGATACGCAGTATTTT
CASSPLAGGRDTQYF
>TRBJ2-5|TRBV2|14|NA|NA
TGTGCCAGCGAGGACGGGGGGCTTCAAGAGACCCAGTACTTC
CASEDGGLQETQYF
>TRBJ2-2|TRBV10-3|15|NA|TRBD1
TGTGCCATCAAACCGGGACAGGGCAACACCGGGGAGCTGTTTTTT
CAIKPGQGNTGELFF